Shown below are 7 T cell receptor beta chains from a single sample sequenced in a study of T cells after posttransplantation cyclophosphamide. Sequenced by immunoSEQ multiplex PCR; TCRdb stores in-frame clones only, minus some. The top ten clones hold less than 2% of a sample with 20,000 to 25,000 clones, roughly nine tenths of them seen once. Controls had myeloablative marrow grafts with methotrexate and calcineurin inhibitor, sampled at 1 year. The sequences come from PBMCs, collected approximately 370 days after allogeneic stem cell transplant with calcineurin inhibitor and methotrexate. The receptor source for this set is a female patient younger than 45 who received an allogeneic stem cell transplant from an unrelated donor, was CMV-positive, and had acute and chronic GVHD. Some T cells may trace back to the graft donor.

The chain is built from TRBV6-1 and TRBJ1-4, with 8 bases fitting TRBD1. The CDR3 covers 15 residues. Germline V CDR1 and CDR2: MNHNS, SASEGT. The junction had 11 bases not matched to a gene; V was cut back by 6 bases and J by 8 bases. CDR3 in amino acids: CASRGGQGVWEKLFF. The CDR3 region has the DNA TGTGCCAGCAGGGGAGGACAGGGAGTTTGGGAAAAACTGTTTTTT.

This clone has only a few counts. The chain joins TRBV19 to TRBJ1-1; D may be TRBD1 (6 bases). The germline V gene has CDR1 LNHDA and CDR2 SQIVND (reference sequence). The CDR3 spans 15 residues. Trimming pared 4 bases from V and 4 bases from J, leaving 16 bases between. The CDR3: CASSTLDRFFTEAFF. The CDR3 DNA is TGTGCCAGTAGTACCTTGGACAGATTCTTCACTGAAGCTTTCTTT.

V usage is TRBV2 and J usage is TRBJ2-7; 7 bases line up with TRBD1. The CDR3 totals 13 residues. After removal of 7 bases from V and 3 bases from J, the junction contained 6 bases not matched to a gene. CDR1 SNHLY and CDR2 FYNNEI come from the germline V gene. CDR3 DNA sequence: TGTGCCAGCAAAGGGACAGCCTACTACGAGCAGTACGTC. Protein: CASKGTAYYEQYV.

The CDR3 DNA follows: TGTGCCAGCAGCCCCCCGGGACTAGCGGGAGGGAGGGCAGATACGCAGTATTTT. The encoded protein is CASSPPGLAGGRADTQYF. The chain recombines TRBV7-2 with TRBJ2-3; 16 positions match TRBD2. Trimming cost V 5 bases and J 4 bases; bases outside gene matches: 9. This CDR3 contains 18 residues. Germline assignment: CDR1 SGHTA and CDR2 FQGNSA.

The V call is TRBV6-1, the J call TRBJ1-4, with 10 bases lining up with TRBD1. V shed 4 bases, J shed 6 bases, and the junction held 5 bases outside the gene matches. Germline CDR1 is MNHNS and CDR2 is SASEGT. This CDR3 spans 15 amino acids. The CDR3 sequence is CASSGRDRGDEKLFF. In DNA, the CDR3 is TGTGCCAGCAGTGGACGGGACAGGGGAGATGAAAAACTGTTTTTT.

The chain carries TRBV25-1 and TRBJ1-3; D is perhaps TRBD1 (6 bases). The germline V gene has CDR1 MGHDK and CDR2 SYGVNS. The CDR3 has 15 residues. Trimming took off 5 bases at V and 2 bases at J, with 13 bases between the two ends. The CDR3 DNA follows: TGTGCCAGCAGTAGGGCAGGGACACCTGGAAACACCATATATTTT. Its translation is CASSRAGTPGNTIYF.

The chain recombines TRBV7-9 with TRBJ1-1; TRBD1 matches 10 bases. Trimming took 3 bases from V and 4 from J; bases not matched to a gene: 11. This CDR3 is 17 amino acids long. In germline, CDR1 is SEHNR, CDR2 FQNEAQ (reference sequence). CDR3 coding DNA: TGTGCCAGCAGCTTCGTCGATTCCGGGACAGGGGCCACTGAAGCTTTCTTT. Translation gives CASSFVDSGTGATEAFF.